This is a list of T cell receptor beta chains from one sample in a study of prognosis after radiotherapy for stage I lung cancer. Each CDR3 protein gets one entry after TCRdb re-called the multiplex PCR reads with MiXCR. The sample carries some 35,000 distinct CDR3 sequences, around a third recorded once. The material was PBMCs, obtained before or after stereotactic body radiation therapy (not recorded which). All receptors derive from a donor of 50 years or more with non-small cell lung cancer. CDR3s include the opening cysteine and the closing phenylalanine or tryptophan. D genes are given only for firm matches. Only some rows state a clone size, as once, few, many or a class for expanded clones.

clone size	J gene	V gene	D gene	CDR3 protein	CDR3 DNA
-	TRBJ2-7	TRBV24-1	-	CATSDYDQYEQYF	TGTGCCACCAGTGACTATGACCAATACGAGCAGTACTTC
many	TRBJ2-7	TRBV4-3	-	CASSQDVRDREQYF	TGCGCCAGCAGCCAAGACGTCAGGGATCGCGAGCAGTACTTC
many	TRBJ1-1	TRBV24-1	TRBD1	CATSDGTGVNTEAFF	TGTGCCACCAGTGATGGGACAGGAGTGAACACTGAAGCTTTCTTT
-	TRBJ2-2	TRBV6-1	-	CASSEVSGGVRAGELFF	TGTGCCAGCAGTGAAGTGTCCGGAGGGGTACGAGCCGGGGAGCTGTTTTTT
many	TRBJ1-6	TRBV28	TRBD1	CASSPGDRGAYNSPLHF	TGTGCCAGCAGTCCGGGGGACAGGGGGGCGTATAATTCACCCCTCCACTTT
many	TRBJ2-3	TRBV20-1	-	CSARGGRGVEDTQYF	TGCAGTGCTAGGGGGGGCCGGGGTGTGGAAGATACGCAGTATTTT
-	TRBJ1-3	TRBV7-9	-	CASRSWSGNTIYF	TGTGCCAGCAGGTCATGGTCTGGAAACACCATATATTTT
many	TRBJ1-5	TRBV12-3/TRBV12-4	-	CASSLLRDQPQHF	TGTGCCAGCAGTCTCCTACGGGATCAGCCCCAGCATTTT
many	TRBJ2-7	TRBV27	TRBD1	CASSLRQGVHEQYF	TGTGCCAGCAGTTTACGGCAGGGGGTCCACGAGCAGTACTTC
many	TRBJ2-3	TRBV5-5	-	CASSLGWGPAVTQYF	TGTGCCAGCAGCTTGGGCTGGGGCCCCGCGGTTACGCAGTATTTT
many	TRBJ1-5	TRBV3-1	-	CASSQEWQGQPQHF	TGTGCCAGCAGCCAAGAGTGGCAGGGTCAGCCCCAGCATTTT
many	TRBJ1-5	TRBV19	-	CASSTGTHSNQPQHF	TGTGCCAGTAGTACCGGGACACATAGCAATCAGCCCCAGCATTTT
many	TRBJ2-5	TRBV5-1	TRBD2	CASSLAPSGGQETQYF	TGCGCCAGCAGCTTGGCGCCTAGCGGGGGCCAAGAGACCCAGTACTTC
-	TRBJ2-3	TRBV12-3/TRBV12-4	TRBD2	CASSRSGGSTDTQYF	TGTGCCAGCAGTCGGTCGGGCGGGAGTACAGATACGCAGTATTTT
many	TRBJ1-2	TRBV5-4	-	CASSTDSFYGYTF	TGTGCCAGCAGCACGGACAGTTTCTATGGCTACACCTTC
few	TRBJ2-5	TRBV5-6	TRBD2	CASSLVTGGAKPQETQYF	TGTGCCAGCAGCTTGGTAACGGGGGGGGCGAAGCCCCAAGAGACCCAGTACTTC
many	TRBJ2-5	TRBV3-1	-	CASSQFGETQYF	TGTGCCAGCAGCCAATTTGGGGAGACCCAGTACTTC
many	TRBJ2-1	TRBV9	TRBD2	CASSVGSGGPYYNEQFF	TGTGCCAGCAGCGTGGGTAGCGGGGGGCCTTACTACAATGAGCAGTTCTTC
many	TRBJ2-7	TRBV11-2	-	CASSLSGVSQYF	TGTGCCAGCAGCTTGTCAGGGGTCTCTCAGTACTTC
many	TRBJ1-5	TRBV2	TRBD1	CAGGGDSNQPQHF	TGTGCCGGCGGAGGGGACAGTAATCAGCCCCAGCATTTT
-	TRBJ2-6	TRBV19	TRBD2	CASSMGGYGETATSGANVLTF	TGTGCCAGTAGTATGGGAGGGTACGGGGAGACTGCCACCTCTGGGGCAAACGTCCTGACTTTC
-	TRBJ2-1	TRBV13	TRBD2	CASILSRWGGGVNEQFF	TGTGCCAGCATCTTATCTCGGTGGGGCGGGGGGGTGAATGAGCAGTTCTTC
-	TRBJ1-1	TRBV30	-	CAWGATGRGSNTEAFF	TGTGCCTGGGGGGCGACAGGCCGGGGATCGAACACTGAAGCTTTCTTT
many	TRBJ2-7	TRBV20-1	-	CSARDRSWGSHYYEQYF	TGCAGTGCTAGAGATCGAAGTTGGGGGTCCCACTACTACGAGCAGTACTTC
many	TRBJ2-2	TRBV12-5	-	CASGLGRGGELFF	TGTGCTAGTGGTTTGGGGAGGGGCGGGGAGCTGTTTTTT
-	TRBJ1-2	TRBV28	-	CASNRRGRGYYGYTF	TGTGCCAGCAACCGGCGGGGGAGAGGGTACTATGGCTACACCTTC
-	TRBJ2-1	TRBV20-1	TRBD2	CSARGLAGGLREQFF	TGCAGTGCTAGAGGACTAGCGGGGGGCCTTAGGGAGCAGTTCTTC
-	TRBJ1-1	TRBV20-1	-	CSARRQGTGTEAFF	TGCAGTGCTAGAAGGCAGGGGACGGGCACTGAAGCTTTCTTT
many	TRBJ1-6	TRBV20-1	-	CSARASGVRDSPLHF	TGCAGTGCTCGCGCTTCAGGGGTAAGGGATTCACCCCTCCACTTT
many	TRBJ2-2	TRBV29-1	-	CSVETPTGRHTGELFF	TGCAGCGTTGAAACTCCGACAGGGAGGCACACCGGGGAGCTGTTTTTT
many	TRBJ1-1	TRBV5-1	-	CASSSRGENTEAFF	TGCGCCAGCAGTAGTAGGGGGGAGAACACTGAAGCTTTCTTT
many	TRBJ2-7	TRBV4-3	-	CASSQDEGFSRDNSYEQYF	TGCGCCAGCAGCCAAGATGAAGGGTTTTCCCGGGACAACTCCTACGAGCAGTACTTC
many	TRBJ2-4	TRBV6-1	-	CASRGTENIQYF	TGTGCCAGCAGGGGGACGGAAAACATTCAGTACTTC
many	TRBJ1-2	TRBV5-1	-	CASSLDRSFGYTF	TGCGCCAGCAGCTTGGACAGGTCCTTTGGCTACACCTTC
many	TRBJ2-3	TRBV20-1	TRBD2	CSARGSGTSGVSGDTQYF	TGCAGTGCTAGAGGGAGTGGGACTAGCGGGGTGTCAGGGGATACGCAGTATTTT
many	TRBJ1-1	TRBV29-1	-	CSVRRGAEAFF	TGCAGCGTTCGGCGGGGGGCTGAAGCTTTCTTT
many	TRBJ1-5	TRBV6-1	TRBD1	CASSQGVMAQHF	TGTGCCAGCAGCCAGGGGGTCATGGCCCAGCATTTT
many	TRBJ1-1	TRBV27	TRBD1	CASNRQGATEAFF	TGTGCCAGCAACCGACAGGGGGCAACTGAAGCTTTCTTT
-	TRBJ2-3	TRBV18	-	CASSPTVADTQYF	TGTGCCAGCTCACCAACCGTCGCAGATACGCAGTATTTT
medium-sized	TRBJ2-5	TRBV7-8	TRBD1	CASSKGQQETQYF	TGTGCCAGCAGCAAGGGACAGCAAGAGACCCAGTACTTC
many	TRBJ1-1	TRBV6-1	-	CASSPMIGITEAFF	TGTGCCAGCAGTCCCATGATTGGGATCACTGAAGCTTTCTTT
many	TRBJ2-1	TRBV2	TRBD2	CASSGAGTSGGYNEQFF	TGTGCCAGCAGTGGGGCAGGGACTAGCGGGGGTTACAATGAGCAGTTCTTC
-	TRBJ1-6	TRBV19	-	CASSNNFEAKGSPLHF	TGTGCCAGCAGTAACAATTTTGAGGCAAAGGGCTCACCCCTCCACTTT
many	TRBJ2-7	TRBV3-1	-	CASSQEGHGLNEQYF	TGTGCCAGCAGCCAAGAAGGCCACGGGCTGAATGAGCAGTACTTC
-	TRBJ2-6	TRBV2	-	CAILRRGSWANVLTF	TGTGCCATTCTAAGAAGGGGCTCTTGGGCCAACGTCCTGACCTTC
many	TRBJ2-1	TRBV20-1	-	CSARSSRGYNEQFF	TGCAGTGCTAGAAGTTCCCGAGGGTACAATGAGCAGTTCTTC
-	TRBJ2-2	TRBV7-9	-	CASSSQGTGELFF	TGTGCCAGCAGCTCACAGGGCACCGGGGAGCTGTTTTTT
many	TRBJ2-1	TRBV7-9	-	CASSFYQGRAYNEQFF	TGTGCCAGCAGCTTTTATCAGGGTAGGGCCTACAATGAGCAGTTCTTC
many	TRBJ2-7	TRBV11-2	-	CASSTTVNSYEQYF	TGTGCCAGCAGCACGACAGTGAACTCCTACGAGCAGTACTTC
many	TRBJ1-5	TRBV20-1	TRBD1	CSARNSRDRFLNQPQHF	TGCAGTGCTAGAAACTCCCGGGACAGGTTTTTGAATCAGCCCCAGCATTTT
medium-sized	TRBJ1-3	TRBV6-1	-	CASSRGTGFGGNTIYF	TGTGCCAGCAGTAGGGGCACAGGGTTTGGTGGAAACACCATATATTTT
many	TRBJ1-3	TRBV20-1	-	CSARGDSSGNTIYF	TGCAGTGCTAGAGGCGATAGCTCTGGAAACACCATATATTTT
many	TRBJ1-1	TRBV6-1	TRBD1	CASSEGTGSTEAFF	TGTGCCAGCAGTGAGGGGACAGGGAGCACTGAAGCTTTCTTT
-	TRBJ1-3	TRBV15	-	CATSKFLSVNTIYF	TGTGCCACCAGCAAGTTTCTCTCTGTAAACACCATATATTTT
many	TRBJ1-1	TRBV6-2/TRBV6-3	-	CASSDPTGRQVEAFF	TGTGCCAGCAGTGACCCGACCGGTCGACAGGTTGAAGCTTTCTTT
-	TRBJ2-7	TRBV6-4	-	CASSSLRILKEQYF	TGTGCCAGCAGTTCGCTTCGGATCCTAAAAGAGCAGTACTTC
many	TRBJ2-7	TRBV20-1	TRBD1	CSALLGTGSNEQYF	TGCAGTGCCCTCCTCGGGACAGGGAGCAACGAGCAGTACTTC